Only a few counts were recorded for the clone carrying this T cell receptor (beta chain). What it recognizes is unknown. These data come from a study of cytotoxic CD8 clonotypes in ibrutinib-treated CLL. Across the study: Investigators reported about 25 partial and 2 complete responses; after median roughly 70 months, approximately 15 patients remained remitted and approximately twelve progressed. Productive templates averaged about 250,000 per sample, and productive rearrangements some 96,000. Study-wide points: Exceeding age-matched healthy donors, baseline clonality also tracked the counts of circulating CD8+ T cells. Sustained-remission and progressing patients were not sampled at matched times.

Trimming pared 3 bases from V and 0 bases from J, leaving 6 bases between. The CDR3 runs 13 residues. From germline, CDR1 is MNHEY and CDR2 SMNVEV (reference sequence). The protocol was immunoSEQ multiplex PCR, while the TCRdb copy is restricted to in-frame clones and leaves out a portion. The sample has about 92,000 clones, more than 70% seen once. The sample was PBMCs, taken after 24 months of ibrutinib treatment. The chain joins TRBV27 to TRBJ2-7, with no clear D. This receptor was obtained from a human donor with chronic lymphocytic leukemia. The CDR3 protein is CASSFSVSYEQYF. The CDR3 DNA reads TGTGCCAGCAGTTTTTCCGTCTCCTACGAGCAGTACTTC.